Listed below are T cell receptor beta chains from one sample, sequenced in a study of T cell repertoires in cytomegalovirus infection. TCRdb reanalysed the reads using MiXCR and keeps one entry per CDR3 protein. The sample lists 160,000 or so distinct CDR3 sequences; 23% were seen once. The sequencing input was PBMCs. These receptors all stem from a human donor in good health (CMV status not recorded). Some clones in this sample may be carry-over from other donors' samples. The CDR3 runs from the conserved cysteine through the conserved F or W. A D gene is named only where the DNA matches it firmly. Clone size appears in some rows only: once, few, many, or a class for an expanded clone.

V gene	D gene	clone size	J gene	CDR3 protein	CDR3 DNA
TRBV7-2	-	many	TRBJ2-3	CASSLASSGVVTQYF	TGTGCCAGCAGCTTAGCGAGCTCGGGAGTGGTTACGCAGTATTTT
TRBV24-1	TRBD1	-	TRBJ2-2	CATLIDRGNTGELFF	TGTGCCACCTTGATCGACAGGGGGAACACCGGGGAGCTGTTTTTT
TRBV28	-	-	TRBJ2-2	CASSLFGVANTGELFF	TGTGCCAGCAGTTTATTTGGGGTCGCGAACACCGGGGAGCTGTTTTTT
TRBV18	TRBD2	-	TRBJ2-1	CASSREGQYNEQFF	TGTGCCAGCTCACGGGAGGGCCAATACAATGAGCAGTTCTTC
TRBV7-2	-	many	TRBJ1-5	CASSLGDSNQPQHF	TGTGCCAGCAGCTTAGGAGACAGCAATCAGCCCCAGCATTTT
TRBV19	TRBD2	-	TRBJ2-1	CASSIGGGQSSYNEQFF	TGTGCCAGTAGTATAGGCGGGGGGCAGAGCTCCTACAATGAGCAGTTCTTC
TRBV28	TRBD2	many	TRBJ2-7	CASSLMGAASGTSYEQYF	TGTGCCAGCAGTTTGATGGGCGCGGCTAGCGGGACCTCCTACGAGCAGTACTTC
TRBV7-2	TRBD1	many	TRBJ2-1	CASSLGVWQGVEQFF	TGTGCCAGCAGCTTAGGGGTCTGGCAGGGGGTTGAGCAGTTCTTC
TRBV27	-	-	TRBJ2-3	CASSSNTDTQYF	TGTGCCAGCAGTTCAAACACAGATACGCAGTATTTT
TRBV7-2	-	many	TRBJ1-1	CASSLGGPLNTEAFF	TGTGCCAGCAGCTTAGGAGGGCCGCTGAACACTGAAGCTTTCTTT